This TCR beta chain was captured by sequencing in a study of early T cells in non-severe SARS-CoV-2 infection. In the study overall: Chains were not paired, and sequencing was done on bulk RNA from unsorted whole blood. Overall study results and limits: VDJdb matching favored anti-spike CD8 responses, missing private and CD4 specificities.

This CDR3 has 14 amino acids. J was trimmed by 2 bases and V by 8 bases; bases with no gene match: 7. Germline V gene data show CDR1 as WSHSY and CDR2 as SAAADI. Concerning this clonotype: What it binds is not known.

The library protocol tagged individual cDNA molecules with unique molecular identifiers. TCRdb re-called the 5' RACE reads through MiXCR, storing one row per CDR3 protein. This sample has about 77,000 distinct CDR3 sequences, with roughly 12% found just once. The V gene is TRBV10-2, the J gene TRBJ2-7, with TRBD2 matching 9 bases. The sequenced sample was whole blood, obtained at baseline. The sequence came from an adult who was a healthcare worker with PCR-confirmed SARS-CoV-2 infection or an uninfected control (not recorded which). The donor label of this sample is uncertain. In nucleotides, the CDR3 is TGCGCCAGCGCAGCGGGGGGACTACCCTACGAGCAGTACTTC. Its translation: CASAAGGLPYEQYF.